This T cell receptor beta chain was found in a study of shared clonotypes between healthy human individuals. V shed 3 bases and J shed 14 bases, with 16 bases lying between them. Per germline, CDR1 MGHRA and CDR2 YSYEKL. The CDR3 contains 12 residues. Genomic DNA (from each subset) was split evenly across several immunoSEQ plates. Profiling relied on immunoSEQ multiplex PCR, and the TCRdb table lists in-frame clones only, not all of them. The table lists about 2.1 million clones, around 93% of them singletons. In the naive CD8 group, cells lacked CD45RO and were positively selected for CCR7, so terminally differentiated effector memory CD45RA+ cells were left out.

This sequence originates from a young man in good health. Some clones in this sample may be carry-over from other donors' samples. The sample consisted of naive CD8+ T cells from PBMCs. This chain uses TRBV4-1 with TRBJ1-1; unclear D gene. CDR3 sequence (DNA): TGCGCCAGCAGCCACACGATCGGAGCATGGTTCTTT. Amino acids: CASSHTIGAWFF.